What follows are 7 T cell receptor beta chains derived from one specimen sequenced in a study of blood T cell repertoires in COVID-19. Data came from immunoSEQ multiplex PCR; TCRdb stores just in-frame clones and leaves some out. The sample carries some 100,000 clones, about 80% recorded once. Source material: peripheral blood. The receptor source for this set is a human donor in a cohort sampled during active COVID-19.

The rearrangement joins TRBV5-6 to TRBJ1-2; 12 bases are shared with TRBD1. J gave up 7 bases and V 4 bases, and 5 bases lay outside the gene matches. Germline loops: CDR1 SGHDT, CDR2 YYEEEE. This CDR3 is built from 14 residues. The CDR3 coding sequence is TGTGCCAGCAGCCCGGGACAGGGGGCCGTTGGCTACACCTTC. It specifies CASSPGQGAVGYTF.

This clone was seen a single time. V usage is TRBV3-1 (or the pseudogene TRBV3-2) and J usage is TRBJ1-3; D not resolved. CDR3 length: 15 residues. Germline V gives CDR1 LGHDT, CDR2 YNNKEL (reference sequence). V lost 1 base to trimming and J lost 0 bases, with 7 bases between them. The CDR3 DNA follows: TGTGCCAGCAGCCAAGTTCGGGGCTCTGGAAACACCATATATTTT. Translation: CASSQVRGSGNTIYF.

The chain combines TRBV9 with TRBJ1-4, with D possibly matching TRBD1 (5 bases). Germline CDR1 SGDLS, CDR2 YYNGEE. There are 14 residues in the CDR3. Trimming removed 4 bases from V and 8 bases from J, with 15 bases in between. The DNA of the CDR3 is TGTGCCAGCAGCTCGGGAGGGGTAGGGGAAAAACTGTTTTTT. Amino acid sequence: CASSSGGVGEKLFF.

The chain uses TRBV6-5 and TRBJ1-2, with D uncertain. Germline V gene lookup returns CDR1 MNHEY and CDR2 SVGAGI. The CDR3 is made up of 11 amino acids. Trimming removed 10 bases from V and 3 bases from J, with 9 bases in between. CDR3 region: CATGIYYGYTF. The CDR3 nucleotides read TGTGCCACCGGGATTTACTATGGCTACACCTTC.

The chain recombines TRBV10-3 with TRBJ1-2, with TRBD1 identical over 7 bases. With 6 bases clipped from V and 8 bases from J, the junction kept 9 bases outside the gene matches. The CDR3 extends over 13 amino acids. Germline lookup yields CDR1 ENHRY and CDR2 SYGVKD. CDR3: CAISPTGLRGYTF. The CDR3 coding sequence is TGTGCCATCAGCCCGACAGGGCTAAGGGGCTACACCTTC.

This chain links TRBV6-6 with TRBJ2-2; 8 bases agree with TRBD2. The germline CDR1 and CDR2 sequences are MNHNY and SVGAGI (reference sequence). Unmatched junction bases numbered 1, after V lost 0 bases and J lost 1 base. The length of the CDR3 is 16 residues. CDR3 residues: CASSYSGGGNTGELFF. CDR3 DNA: TGTGCCAGCAGTTACTCCGGGGGGGGGAACACCGGGGAGCTGTTTTTT.

This clone has just a few counts. V gene TRBV18 combines with J gene TRBJ1-5, with 8 bases fitting TRBD1. The CDR3 has 16 amino acids. V trimming: 3 bases; J trimming: 2 bases; junction bases outside the gene matches: 6. Germline V CDR1 and CDR2: KGHSH, LQKENI. In nucleotides, the CDR3 is TGTGCCAGCTCACCCTCGATGGGACAGGGCAATCAGCCCCAGCATTTT. Protein sequence: CASSPSMGQGNQPQHF.